This entry is about one TCR beta chain. This sample stems from a study of blood T cell repertoires in COVID-19. In the study's own analysis: Nucleated cell number was recorded as an estimate derived from reference gene primer amplification. Data came from immunoSEQ multiplex PCR; TCRdb stores just in-frame clones and leaves some out. From that table come the V and J calls and clone size; the DNA was used to work out D and trimming. The profile shows around 290,000 clones, 75% to 95% of them singletons. The CDR3 is 16 amino acids. CDR1 SGHRS and CDR2 YFSETQ come from the germline V gene. Germline trimming cut 6 bases from V and 6 bases from J; bases unmatched to any gene: 13. Cohorts were determined from participant-reported clinical history.

The rearrangement uses TRBV5-1 and TRBJ1-2, with 11 bases fitting TRBD1. The receptor comes from a woman aged 25-40 years who had recovered from COVID-19. Sequenced sample: PBMCs or T cells enriched from blood (not recorded which). The CDR3 loop reads CASTALPGQGADGYTF. In DNA, the CDR3 is TGCGCCAGCACCGCCTTACCCGGACAGGGGGCGGATGGCTACACCTTC.